Each of the 13 T cell receptor beta chains below was sequenced from the same sample in a study of CD8 T cells in ankylosing spondylitis (dated by TCRdb to about 2017). Overall results and qualifications from the work: Blood from ankylosing spondylitis patients appeared to be characterized by a TCR beta motif made up of under ten highly homologous amino acid variants.

Their target antigens are unknown. Libraries were prepared through 5' RACE. TCRdb names Illumina HiSeq 2500 as the instrument used. Using fastp trimming at Q25 and MiXCR clonotype assembly, TCRdb reanalyzed the public sequencing data and kept in-frame beta chains. Every CDR3 protein is listed once, alongside the most common genes and DNA of its rows. In this sample the table shows hundreds of thousands of distinct CDR3 sequences, about a sixth of which occur a single time. The ten most abundant clones make up about 44% of the sample. The sequencing sample was made of blood, either unsorted or a sorted T cell fraction (not recorded which). The receptors were gathered from a male donor with ankylosing spondylitis.

The V call is TRBV5-6, the J call TRBJ2-2, with 8 positions matching TRBD1. V gave up 4 bases and J gave up 5 bases; unmatched junction bases: 13. This CDR3 region has 17 residues. Looked up from germline, CDR1 is SGHDT and CDR2 is YYEEEE. CDR3 sequence: CASSLIKDRVVTGELFF. CDR3 coding DNA: TGTGCCAGCAGCCTGATTAAGGACAGGGTAGTGACCGGGGAGCTGTTTTTT.

V is TRBV6-5 and J is TRBJ1-3; D unclear. V lost 4 bases and J lost 3, with 7 bases in between. The CDR3 runs to 13 residues. The germline V gene encodes CDR1 MNHEY and CDR2 SVGAGI. Here the CDR3 DNA reads TGTGCCAGCAGTTCCGACATTGGAAACACCATATATTTT. This translates into CASSSDIGNTIYF.

This clonotype was detected only a few times. The V and J genes are TRBV7-6 and TRBJ2-2; D gene unclear. Trimming pared 1 base from V and 3 bases from J, leaving 9 bases between. This CDR3 is 15 amino acids long. Per germline, CDR1 SGHVS and CDR2 FNYEAQ. The CDR3 coding sequence is TGTGCCAGCAGCTTAGGTGGCTTCTACACCGGGGAGCTGTTTTTT. Amino acid sequence: CASSLGGFYTGELFF. Drawing the rest from reference TRBV7-6 and TRBJ2-2, the complete variable domain is GAGVSQSPRYKVTKRGQDVALRCDPISGHVSLYWYRQALGQGPEFLTYFNYEAQQDKSGLPNDRFSAERPEGSISTLTIQRTEQRDSAMYRCASSLGGFYTGELFFGEGSRLTVL.

This sequence joins TRBV4-1 and TRBJ2-1; TRBD2 aligns across 11 bases. This CDR3 contains 18 residues. Unmatched junction bases numbered 9, after V lost 0 bases and J lost 5 bases. Germline V gene lookup returns CDR1 MGHRA and CDR2 YSYEKL. CDR3 residues: CASSQEAGGLAGNNEQFF. The CDR3 DNA is TGCGCCAGCAGCCAAGAGGCCGGCGGACTAGCGGGTAACAATGAGCAGTTCTTC.

This clonotype was detected a few times. This chain connects TRBV3-1 to TRBJ1-2, with D possibly being TRBD1 (5 bases). V lost 3 bases, J lost 4 bases, and 15 bases lay in between. Germline V gene sequence: CDR1 LGHDT, CDR2 YNNKEL (reference sequence). This CDR3 is built from 15 residues. CDR3 region: CASSQARQPRYGYTF. The DNA of the CDR3 is TGTGCCAGCAGCCAGGCTAGACAGCCCCGCTATGGCTACACCTTC.

This clonotype has more than one count but fewer than ten. The rearrangement links TRBV27 to TRBJ2-3, with 8 nucleotides matching TRBD1. This CDR3 region has 15 residues. Looked up from germline, CDR1 is MNHEY and CDR2 is SMNVEV (reference sequence). Trimming removed 3 bases from V and 5 bases from J; junction bases left unmatched: 7. DNA of the CDR3: TGTGCCAGCAGTTTTCTGTCAGGGGGCGGAGATACGCAGTATTTT. It yields the protein CASSFLSGGGDTQYF.

V and J are TRBV12-3 or TRBV12-4 and TRBJ1-2; weak D call: TRBD1 (6 bases). V was cut by 3 bases and J by 4 bases, with 9 bases left in between. The CDR3 spans 13 residues. In DNA form, the CDR3 reads TGTGCCAGCAGTTTTGGGGGCACCTATGGCTACACCTTC. This codes for CASSFGGTYGYTF.

This clonotype was detected many times. This chain links TRBV5-1 with TRBJ2-3; the D is unclear. The V and J ends lost 4 bases and 2 bases respectively, with 8 bases between them. Germline CDR1 reads SGHRS; CDR2 reads YFSETQ. The CDR3 has 13 residues. The chain's CDR3 is CASSPDNTDTQYF. The CDR3 DNA is TGCGCCAGCAGCCCCGACAACACAGATACGCAGTATTTT. The entire variable domain, with the rest obtained from reference TRBV5-1 and TRBJ2-3, is as follows: KAGVTQTPRYLIKTRGQQVTLSCSPISGHRSVSWYQQTPGQGLQFLFEYFSETQRNKGNFPGRFSGRQFSNSRSEMNVSTLELGDSALYLCASSPDNTDTQYFGPGTRLTVL.

The chain recombines TRBV9 with TRBJ2-7; the D gene could be TRBD1 or TRBD2 (5 bases each). Germline CDR1 and CDR2: SGDLS and YYNGEE. V lost 3 bases to trimming and J lost 6 bases, with 16 bases between them. The CDR3 consists of 14 residues. The CDR3 sequence is CASSAGRAPSEQYF. CDR3 DNA sequence: TGTGCCAGCAGCGCGGGACGAGCCCCGTCCGAGCAGTACTTC.

This clonotype came up a few times. The V gene is TRBV3-1, the J gene TRBJ2-7; 8 bases are shared with TRBD2. CDR3 length: 14 residues. V lost 1 base, J lost 7 bases, and 6 bases stayed unmatched. Germline loops: CDR1 LGHDT, CDR2 YNNKEL (reference sequence). The CDR3 region is CASSQVSSGPEQYF. The CDR3 DNA reads as TGTGCCAGCAGCCAAGTCTCTAGCGGGCCGGAGCAGTACTTC.

This rearrangement joins TRBV30 to TRBJ2-7; the D gene is possibly TRBD2 (5 bases). Germline loops: CDR1 GTSNPN, CDR2 SVGIG (reference sequence). The CDR3 contains 13 residues. V was pared by 2 bases and J by 2 bases, with 10 bases between. The CDR3: CAWSTLEAYEQYF. CDR3 sequence (DNA): TGTGCCTGGAGTACCCTGGAGGCCTACGAGCAGTACTTC.

This sequence joins TRBV20-1 and TRBJ2-3; TRBD2 agrees at 9 bases. CDR3 length equals 20 residues. The germline CDR1 and CDR2 sequences are DFQATT and SNEGSKA (reference sequence). The V segment lost 1 base and the J segment 4 bases; nucleotides outside the gene matches: 21. CDR3 sequence reads: CSARVPGLADSGGSADTQYF. The CDR3 DNA sequence: TGCAGTGCTAGAGTACCGGGACTAGCCGATTCTGGAGGTTCCGCAGATACGCAGTATTTT.

This clonotype was recorded a few times. V and J are TRBV15 and TRBJ1-2; D call uncertain. The germline V gene encodes CDR1 LNHNV and CDR2 YYDKDF (reference sequence). V was clipped by 0 bases and J by 6 bases, with 8 bases between them. The CDR3 runs 13 residues. The CDR3: CATSRDKPNGYTF. DNA for the CDR3: TGTGCCACCAGCAGAGATAAGCCAAATGGCTACACCTTC.